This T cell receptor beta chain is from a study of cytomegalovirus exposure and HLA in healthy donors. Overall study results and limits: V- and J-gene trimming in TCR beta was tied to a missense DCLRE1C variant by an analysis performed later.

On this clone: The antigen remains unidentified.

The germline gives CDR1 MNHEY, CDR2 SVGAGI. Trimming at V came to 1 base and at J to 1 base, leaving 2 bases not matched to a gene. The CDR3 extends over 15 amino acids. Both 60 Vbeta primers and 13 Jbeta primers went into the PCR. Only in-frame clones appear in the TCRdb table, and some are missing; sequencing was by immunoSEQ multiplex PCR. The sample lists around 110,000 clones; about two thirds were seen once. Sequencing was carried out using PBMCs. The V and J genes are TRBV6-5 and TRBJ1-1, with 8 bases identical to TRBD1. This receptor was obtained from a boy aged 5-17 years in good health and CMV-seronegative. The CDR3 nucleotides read TGTGCCAGCAGTTACTTCAGGGGGCCGAACACTGAAGCTTTCTTT. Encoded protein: CASSYFRGPNTEAFF.